The T cell receptor beta chain under discussion was sequenced for a study of post-analysis software for immune sequencing data. Overall study findings and caveats: In patients, 4 to 6 TRBV segments were more frequent than in controls, with TRBV5-6, TRBV5-1 and TRBV20-1 among them.

Notes on this clonotype: The antigen remains unidentified. One end of the junction is discordant with germline, which a read error may explain.

Prepared TCR beta cDNA libraries contained unique molecular identifiers. TCRdb re-analysed the PCR reads in MiXCR, keeping a single row per CDR3 protein. Here the sample spans 350,000 to 500,000 distinct CDR3 sequences, more than 30% being singletons. CDR3 size: 13 residues. CDR1 is MNHEY, CDR2 SMNVEV, per germline (reference sequence). Sequenced input: blood. This sequence joins TRBV27 and TRBJ2-7; the D call may be TRBD1 or TRBD2 (5 bases each). This sequence originates from a girl aged 2 to 9 with multiple sclerosis. The CDR3 spells CAGSSGPTYEQYF. CDR3 nucleotide sequence: TGTGCCGGCAGTTCGGGACCCACCTACGAGCAGTACTTC.